A selection of T cell receptor beta chains follows, all from one sample in a study of OX40 agonist ivuxolimab in advanced cancers. Method: immunoSEQ multiplex PCR; TCRdb's copy keeps in-frame clones and lacks some. The sample includes about 15,000 clones, approximately 86% of them seen just once. Sample: CD4+ or CD8+ T cells sorted from blood, taken in a trial of the OX40 agonist ivuxolimab. These receptors were taken from an adult with an advanced solid tumor such as melanoma, head and neck, liver or kidney cancer. CDR3s leave out the opening cysteine and the closing phenylalanine or tryptophan. The D gene is left open where the match is weak. Size is omitted from some rows. Given values are once, few, many or a class for expanded clones.

D	J	size	V	CDR3
.	.	.	TRBV27	ASSLKALGSSYEQY
.	TRBJ1-1	few	TRBV30	AWSPWTYTEAF
.	TRBJ2-7	.	TRBV4-3	ASSQDKGFMQY
.	TRBJ1-5	.	TRBV7-8	ASSPPRESYQPQH
TRBD1	TRBJ2-7	.	TRBV6-5	ASSSPDRSGEQY
TRBD1	TRBJ1-3	.	TRBV5-1	ASSSDRGGNTIY
.	TRBJ1-2	.	TRBV7-9	ASSLRLDYGYT
.	TRBJ2-1	.	TRBV5-1	ASRFTTRSPYNEQF
.	TRBJ2-7	.	TRBV11-2	ASSLGRSRGYEQY
.	TRBJ2-6	.	TRBV6-1	ASTRDQAGANVLT
TRBD2	TRBJ2-7	.	TRBV5-4	ASSLASSGSFYEQY
.	TRBJ2-1	.	TRBV30	AWSVKRSSYNEQF
.	TRBJ2-1	.	TRBV14	ASSQGTGREQF
.	TRBJ1-3	.	TRBV7-2	ASSLGSSGNTIY
TRBD2	TRBJ2-1	.	TRBV7-3	ASSATSGRVSSYNEQF
.	TRBJ2-7	.	TRBV7-2	ASSLVQGSLTYEQY
.	TRBJ2-2	.	TRBV5-1	ASSFRGDTGELF
.	TRBJ1-1	.	TRBV11-2	ASSLSTRPEAF
.	TRBJ2-1	.	TRBV7-2	ASSERTVIDEQF
TRBD1	TRBJ2-5	.	TRBV29-1	SVSRDRGQETQY
TRBD1	TRBJ2-6	.	TRBV7-8	ASSKRQGSESSGANVLT
.	TRBJ1-2	.	TRBV20-1	SARLDPGYT
.	TRBJ2-3	.	TRBV2	ASSAQRARTDTQY
.	TRBJ2-3	.	TRBV9	ASSVDQTDTQY
TRBD2	TRBJ2-1	.	TRBV5-4	ASSFGTSGSSYNEQF
.	TRBJ1-2	.	TRBV10-2	ASSPAGSYGYT
.	TRBJ1-5	few	TRBV5-4	ASSLVGQPQH
TRBD1	TRBJ2-2	.	TRBV7-2	ASSLAGTGFGELF
.	TRBJ1-3	.	TRBV4-1	ASSPVRRY
TRBD1	TRBJ2-7	.	TRBV15	ATSRATGGYEQY
.	TRBJ2-4	.	TRBV7-2	ASRRDGGNIQY
TRBD1	TRBJ2-7	.	TRBV6-5	ASRPDRGASYEQY
TRBD2	TRBJ2-3	.	TRBV29-1	SVSSGSGGTDTQY
.	TRBJ2-1	.	TRBV19	ASTPTGFGEQF
TRBD2	TRBJ2-3	.	TRBV29-1	SVEGLALTVPDTQY
TRBD1	TRBJ1-2	.	TRBV25-1	ASSESNRGSYGYT
.	TRBJ1-2	few	TRBV19	ASSMDSVYGYT
.	TRBJ2-3	few	TRBV18	ASSPNTDTQY
.	TRBJ2-3	.	TRBV7-9	ASSSISVGGVNTDTQY
.	TRBJ1-3	.	TRBV5-1	ASSLGGGAGRNTIY
.	TRBJ2-3	.	TRBV7-2	ASSNKVTQY
.	TRBJ2-7	.	TRBV30	ACNPGSYYEQY
TRBD2	TRBJ2-1	.	TRBV7-9	ASSPRGLAGDNEQF
TRBD1	TRBJ1-2	.	TRBV7-9	ASSKGQDNYGYT
.	TRBJ2-1	.	TRBV6-1	ASSVDSYNEQF
.	TRBJ2-3	.	TRBV7-2	ASSFVGADTQY
.	TRBJ2-7	.	TRBV10-3	AISESGEQY
.	TRBJ2-7	.	TRBV27	ASSPGGGDEQY
TRBD2	TRBJ2-5	.	TRBV5-5	ASSLVAGGTETQY
TRBD1	TRBJ2-1	.	TRBV7-8	ASSLRTGESVHEQF